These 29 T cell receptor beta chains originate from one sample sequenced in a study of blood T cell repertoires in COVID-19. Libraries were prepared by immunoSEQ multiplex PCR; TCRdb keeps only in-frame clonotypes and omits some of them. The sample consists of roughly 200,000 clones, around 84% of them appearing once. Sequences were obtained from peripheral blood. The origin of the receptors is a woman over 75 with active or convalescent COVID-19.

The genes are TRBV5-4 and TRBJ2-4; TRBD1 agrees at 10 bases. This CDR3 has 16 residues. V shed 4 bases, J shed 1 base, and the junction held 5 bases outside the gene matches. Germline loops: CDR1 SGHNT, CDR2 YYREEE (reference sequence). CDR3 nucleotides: TGTGCCAGCAGCCCGGGGACAGGGGAGGCCAAAAACATTCAGTACTTC. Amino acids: CASSPGTGEAKNIQYF.

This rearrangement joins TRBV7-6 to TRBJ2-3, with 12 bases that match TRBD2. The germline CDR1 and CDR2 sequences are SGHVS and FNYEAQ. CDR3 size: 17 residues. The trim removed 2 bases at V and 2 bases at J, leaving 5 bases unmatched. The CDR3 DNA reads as TGTGCCAGCAGCTTAACATGGACTAGCGGGATCACAGATACGCAGTATTTT. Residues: CASSLTWTSGITDTQYF.

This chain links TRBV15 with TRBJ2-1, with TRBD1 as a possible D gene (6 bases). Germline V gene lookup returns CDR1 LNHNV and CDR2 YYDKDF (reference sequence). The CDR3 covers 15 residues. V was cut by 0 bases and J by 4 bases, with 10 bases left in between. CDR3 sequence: CATSRDEGVYNEQFF. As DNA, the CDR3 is TGTGCCACCAGCAGAGATGAGGGGGTGTACAATGAGCAGTTCTTC.

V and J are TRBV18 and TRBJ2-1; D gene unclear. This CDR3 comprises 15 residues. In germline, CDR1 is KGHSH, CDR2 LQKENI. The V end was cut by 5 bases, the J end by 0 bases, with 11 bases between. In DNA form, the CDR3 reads TGTGCCAGCTCAGATCTGAAGAGCTCCTACAATGAGCAGTTCTTC. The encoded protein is CASSDLKSSYNEQFF.

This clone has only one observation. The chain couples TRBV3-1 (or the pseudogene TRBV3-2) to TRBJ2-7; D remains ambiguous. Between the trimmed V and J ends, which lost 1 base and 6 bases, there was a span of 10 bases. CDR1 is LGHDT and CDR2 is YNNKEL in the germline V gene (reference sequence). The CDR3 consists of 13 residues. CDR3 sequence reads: CASSQAWAGEQYF. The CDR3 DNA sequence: TGTGCCAGCAGCCAAGCCTGGGCTGGCGAGCAGTACTTC.

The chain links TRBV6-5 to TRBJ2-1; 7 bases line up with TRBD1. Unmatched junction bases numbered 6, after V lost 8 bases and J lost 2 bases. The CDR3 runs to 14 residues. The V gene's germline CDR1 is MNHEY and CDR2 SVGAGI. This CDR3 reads CASSDRDPYNEQFF. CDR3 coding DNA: TGTGCCAGCTCAGACAGGGACCCCTACAATGAGCAGTTCTTC.

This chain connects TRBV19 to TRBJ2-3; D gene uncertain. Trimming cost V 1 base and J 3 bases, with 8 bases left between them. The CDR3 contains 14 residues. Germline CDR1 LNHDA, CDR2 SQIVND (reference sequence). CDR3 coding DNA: TGTGCCAGTAGTATAGCCCCCGGGACAGATACGCAGTATTTT. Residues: CASSIAPGTDTQYF.

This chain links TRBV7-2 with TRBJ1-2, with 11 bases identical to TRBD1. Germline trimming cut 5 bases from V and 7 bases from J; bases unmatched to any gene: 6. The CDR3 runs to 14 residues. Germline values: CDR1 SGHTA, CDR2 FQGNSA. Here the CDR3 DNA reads TGTGCCAGCAGCGCCCGGGACAGGGGGGTTGGCTACACCTTC. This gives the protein CASSARDRGVGYTF.

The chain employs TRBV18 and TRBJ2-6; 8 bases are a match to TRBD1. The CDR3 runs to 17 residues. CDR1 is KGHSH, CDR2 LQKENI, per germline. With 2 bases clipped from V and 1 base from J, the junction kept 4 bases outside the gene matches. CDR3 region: CASSPSDRASGANVLTF. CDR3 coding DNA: TGTGCCAGCTCACCATCGGACAGGGCTTCTGGGGCCAACGTCCTGACTTTC.

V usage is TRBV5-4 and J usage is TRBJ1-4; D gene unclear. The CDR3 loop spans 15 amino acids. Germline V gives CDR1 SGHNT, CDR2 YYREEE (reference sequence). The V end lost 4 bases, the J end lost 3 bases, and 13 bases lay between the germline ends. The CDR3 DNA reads TGTGCCAGCAGCGATCGGCGGAGTTCTAATGAAAAACTGTTTTTT. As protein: CASSDRRSSNEKLFF.

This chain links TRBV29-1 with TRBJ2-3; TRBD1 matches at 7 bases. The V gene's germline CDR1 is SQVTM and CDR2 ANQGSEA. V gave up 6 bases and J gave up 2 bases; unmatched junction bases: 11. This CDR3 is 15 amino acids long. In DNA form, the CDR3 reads TGCAGCGTCAGTAGGACAGGAGCGGACACAGATACGCAGTATTTT. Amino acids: CSVSRTGADTDTQYF.

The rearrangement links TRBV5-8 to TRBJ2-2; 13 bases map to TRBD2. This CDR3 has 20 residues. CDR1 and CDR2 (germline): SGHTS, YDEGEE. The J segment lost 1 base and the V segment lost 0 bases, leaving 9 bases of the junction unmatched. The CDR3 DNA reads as TGTGCCAGCAGCTTGGCTCGGACTAGCGGGAGTTGGGGGAACACCGGGGAGCTGTTTTTT. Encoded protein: CASSLARTSGSWGNTGELFF.

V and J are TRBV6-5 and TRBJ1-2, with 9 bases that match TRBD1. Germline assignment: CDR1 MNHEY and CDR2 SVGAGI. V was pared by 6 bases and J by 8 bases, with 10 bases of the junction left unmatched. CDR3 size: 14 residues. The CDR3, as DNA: TGTGCCAGCAGCGCCCCGGGACAGGGATTCGGCTACACCTTC. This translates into CASSAPGQGFGYTF.

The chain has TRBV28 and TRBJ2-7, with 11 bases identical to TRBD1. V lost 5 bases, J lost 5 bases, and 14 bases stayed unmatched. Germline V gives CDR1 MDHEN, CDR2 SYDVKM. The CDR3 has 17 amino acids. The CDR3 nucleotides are TGTGCCAGCAGTCTTAGGACAGGGGGCAGGGGAAGAAACGAGCAGTACTTC. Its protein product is CASSLRTGGRGRNEQYF.

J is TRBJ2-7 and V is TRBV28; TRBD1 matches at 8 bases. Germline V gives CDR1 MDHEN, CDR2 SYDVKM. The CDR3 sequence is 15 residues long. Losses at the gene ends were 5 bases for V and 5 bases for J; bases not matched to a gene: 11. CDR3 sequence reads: CASSTTGQGLHEQYF. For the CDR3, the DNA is TGTGCCAGCAGTACCACCGGACAGGGCCTCCACGAGCAGTACTTC.

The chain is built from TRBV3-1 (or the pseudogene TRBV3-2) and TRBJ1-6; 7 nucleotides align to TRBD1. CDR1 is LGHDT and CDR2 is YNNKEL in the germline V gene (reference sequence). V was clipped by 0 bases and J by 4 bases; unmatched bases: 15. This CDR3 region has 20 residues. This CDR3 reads CASSQDGGQFRTKYNSPLHF. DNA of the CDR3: TGTGCCAGCAGCCAAGATGGGGGACAGTTCAGGACTAAATATAATTCACCCCTCCACTTT.

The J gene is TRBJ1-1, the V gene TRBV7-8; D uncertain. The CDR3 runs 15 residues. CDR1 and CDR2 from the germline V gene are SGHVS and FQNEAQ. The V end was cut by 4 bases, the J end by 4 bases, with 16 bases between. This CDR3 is CASSSTVVGGTEAFF. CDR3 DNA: TGTGCCAGCAGCTCCACTGTTGTAGGCGGCACTGAAGCTTTCTTT.

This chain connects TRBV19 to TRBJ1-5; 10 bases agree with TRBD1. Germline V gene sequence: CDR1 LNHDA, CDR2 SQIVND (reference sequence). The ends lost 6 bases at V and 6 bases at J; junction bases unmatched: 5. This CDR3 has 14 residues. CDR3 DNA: TGTGCCAGTAGCCTTGGACAGGGGGGTCAGCCCCAGCATTTT. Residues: CASSLGQGGQPQHF.

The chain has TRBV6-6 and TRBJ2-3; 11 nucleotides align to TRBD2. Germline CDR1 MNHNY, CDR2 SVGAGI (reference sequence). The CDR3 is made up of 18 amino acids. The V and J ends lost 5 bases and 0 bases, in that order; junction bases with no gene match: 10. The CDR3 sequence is CASSPWGTSGLSTDTQYF. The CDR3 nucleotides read TGTGCCAGCAGTCCCTGGGGGACTAGCGGACTTAGCACAGATACGCAGTATTTT.

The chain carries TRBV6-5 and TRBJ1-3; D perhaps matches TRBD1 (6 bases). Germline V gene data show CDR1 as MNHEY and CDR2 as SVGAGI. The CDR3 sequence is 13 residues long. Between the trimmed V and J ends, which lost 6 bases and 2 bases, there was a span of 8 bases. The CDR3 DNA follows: TGTGCCAGCAGCCGGGACACTGGAAACACCATATATTTT. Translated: CASSRDTGNTIYF.

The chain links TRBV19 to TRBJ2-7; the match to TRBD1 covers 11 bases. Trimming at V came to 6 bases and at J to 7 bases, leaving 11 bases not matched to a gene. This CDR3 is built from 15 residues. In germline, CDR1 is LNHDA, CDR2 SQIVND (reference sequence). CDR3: CASSMGTGGKFEQYF. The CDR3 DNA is TGTGCCAGTAGCATGGGGACAGGGGGGAAATTTGAGCAGTACTTC.

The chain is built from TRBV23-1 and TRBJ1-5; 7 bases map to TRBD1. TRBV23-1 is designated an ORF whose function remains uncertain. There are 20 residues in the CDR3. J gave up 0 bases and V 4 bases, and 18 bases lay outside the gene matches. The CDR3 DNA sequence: TGCGCCAGCAGTCTTCGTCCGGCAGGGGGTAAGAGAGTTAGCAATCAGCCCCAGCATTTT. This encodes CASSLRPAGGKRVSNQPQHF.

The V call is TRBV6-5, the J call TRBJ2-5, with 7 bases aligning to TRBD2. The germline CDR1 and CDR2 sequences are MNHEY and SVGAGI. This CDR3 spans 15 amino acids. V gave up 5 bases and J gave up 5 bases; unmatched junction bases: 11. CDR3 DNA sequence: TGTGCCAGCAGTCTTGGGAGGGGCCCTAGGGAGACCCAGTACTTC. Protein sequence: CASSLGRGPRETQYF.

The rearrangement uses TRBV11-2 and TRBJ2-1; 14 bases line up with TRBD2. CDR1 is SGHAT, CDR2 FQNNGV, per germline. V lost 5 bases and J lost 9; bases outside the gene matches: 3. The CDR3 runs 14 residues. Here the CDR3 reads CASSGTSGSGEQFF. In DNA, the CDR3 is TGTGCCAGCAGCGGGACTAGCGGGAGCGGTGAGCAGTTCTTC. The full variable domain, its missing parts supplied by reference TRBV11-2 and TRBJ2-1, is EAGVAQSPRYKIIEKRQSVAFWCNPISGHATLYWYQQILGQGPKLLIQFQNNGVVDDSQLPKDRFSAERLKGVDSTLKIQPAKLEDSAVYLCASSGTSGSGEQFFGPGTRLTVL.

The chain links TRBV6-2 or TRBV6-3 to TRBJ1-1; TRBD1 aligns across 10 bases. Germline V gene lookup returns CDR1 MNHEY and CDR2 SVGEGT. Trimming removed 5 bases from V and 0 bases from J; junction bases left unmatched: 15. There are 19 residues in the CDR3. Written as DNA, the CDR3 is TGTGCCAGCAGTCGCGGGACAGGGGTTCAAAGGGCAATGAACACTGAAGCTTTCTTT. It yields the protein CASSRGTGVQRAMNTEAFF.

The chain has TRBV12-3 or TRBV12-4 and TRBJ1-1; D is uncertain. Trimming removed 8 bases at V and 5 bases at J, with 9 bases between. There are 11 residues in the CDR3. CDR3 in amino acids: CASGRGTEAFF. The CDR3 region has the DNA TGTGCCAGCGGGCGGGGTACTGAAGCTTTCTTT.

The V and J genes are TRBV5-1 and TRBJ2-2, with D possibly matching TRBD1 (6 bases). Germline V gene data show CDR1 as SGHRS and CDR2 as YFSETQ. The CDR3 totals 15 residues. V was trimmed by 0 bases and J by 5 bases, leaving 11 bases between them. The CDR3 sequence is CASSLAGTPTGELFF. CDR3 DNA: TGCGCCAGCAGCTTGGCCGGGACACCTACCGGGGAGCTGTTTTTT.

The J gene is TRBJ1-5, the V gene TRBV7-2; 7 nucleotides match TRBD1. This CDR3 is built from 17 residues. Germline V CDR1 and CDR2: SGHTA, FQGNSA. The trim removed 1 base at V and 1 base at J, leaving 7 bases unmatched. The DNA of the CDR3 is TGTGCCAGCAGCTTAGGGACCGGGACAGCCAGCAATCAGCCCCAGCATTTT. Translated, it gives CASSLGTGTASNQPQHF.

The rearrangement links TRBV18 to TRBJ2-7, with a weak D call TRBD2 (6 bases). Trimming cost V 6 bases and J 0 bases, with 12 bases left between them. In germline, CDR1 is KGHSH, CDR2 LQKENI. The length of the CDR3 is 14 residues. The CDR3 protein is CASSDSGSSYEQYF. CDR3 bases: TGTGCCAGCTCGGATAGCGGTAGCTCCTACGAGCAGTACTTC. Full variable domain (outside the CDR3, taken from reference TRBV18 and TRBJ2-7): NAGVMQNPRHLVRRRGQEARLRCSPMKGHSHVYWYRQLPEEGLKFMVYLQKENIIDESGMPKERFSAEFPKEGPSILRIQQVVRGDSAAYFCASSDSGSSYEQYFGPGTRLTVT.